These 17 T cell receptor beta chains originate from one sample sequenced in a study of OX40 agonist ivuxolimab in advanced cancers. Produced via immunoSEQ multiplex PCR; TCRdb's table is partial and in-frame only. The table includes fewer than 95,000 clones, around 89% detected once. Sequences were derived from CD4+ or CD8+ T cells sorted from blood, sampled in a trial of the OX40 agonist ivuxolimab. The receptors derive from an adult with an advanced solid tumor such as melanoma, head and neck, liver or kidney cancer.

This clone has only one observation. The chain recombines TRBV6-1 with TRBJ2-7; D is possibly TRBD1 or TRBD2 (5 bases each). V lost 7 bases, J lost 0 bases, and 16 bases lay in between. CDR1 and CDR2 (germline): MNHNS, SASEGT. The length of the CDR3 is 15 residues. The CDR3 DNA is TGTGCCAGCAACCTTTTGGGGGTGAGCTCCTACGAGCAGTACTTC. Its protein product is CASNLLGVSSYEQYF.

The chain recombines TRBV14 with TRBJ2-7; TRBD2 aligns across 7 bases. Germline lookup yields CDR1 SGHDN and CDR2 FVKESK. The V segment lost 0 bases and the J segment 5 bases; nucleotides outside the gene matches: 4. CDR3 length: 14 amino acids. CDR3 sequence: CASSQDPLADEQYF. The CDR3 DNA is TGTGCCAGCAGCCAAGATCCCCTAGCGGACGAGCAGTACTTC. Looking up the rest from reference TRBV14 and TRBJ2-7 gives the full variable domain: EAGVTQFPSHSVIEKGQTVTLRCDPISGHDNLYWYRRVMGKEIKFLLHFVKESKQDESGMPNNRFLAERTGGTYSTLKVQPAELEDSGVYFCASSQDPLADEQYFGPGTRLTVT.

The chain joins TRBV4-1 to TRBJ1-3; D gene ambiguous. The germline V and J ends were trimmed by 2 bases and 2 bases, with 4 bases remaining between them. Germline V gives CDR1 MGHRA, CDR2 YSYEKL. There are 13 residues in the CDR3. CDR3: CASSQFTGNTIYF. The CDR3 nucleotides are TGCGCCAGCAGCCAATTCACTGGAAACACCATATATTTT.

The chain couples TRBV11-2 to TRBJ2-1, with unresolved D. Trimming stripped 3 bases from V and 6 bases from J, with 6 bases between. Germline V CDR1 and CDR2: SGHAT, FQNNGV. This CDR3 contains 12 residues. Here the CDR3 DNA reads TGTGCCAGCAGCTTTCGTGCCAATGAGCAGTTCTTC. Protein sequence: CASSFRANEQFF.

The table lists this clone with a few counts. J is TRBJ1-5 and V is TRBV19; 7 bases fit TRBD1. The CDR3 has 13 amino acids. Germline trimming cut 8 bases from V and 3 bases from J; bases unmatched to any gene: 4. Germline assignment: CDR1 LNHDA and CDR2 SQIVND (reference sequence). CDR3 amino acids: CASSTGDNQPQHF. The CDR3 DNA reads TGTGCCAGTTCAACAGGGGACAATCAGCCCCAGCATTTT.

The V gene is TRBV15, the J gene TRBJ2-7; the D is unclear. V shed 1 base and J shed 4 bases, with 8 bases lying between them. The CDR3 sequence is 13 residues long. CDR1 is LNHNV, CDR2 YYDKDF, per germline (reference sequence). CDR3 in amino acids: CATSRVGIYEQYF. DNA of the CDR3: TGTGCCACCAGCAGAGTTGGAATTTACGAGCAGTACTTC.

This clone was recorded once. The chain carries TRBV9 and TRBJ2-7; 8 bases agree with TRBD1. CDR3 length: 15 residues. V shed 3 bases, J shed 1 base, and the junction held 6 bases outside the gene matches. Germline V gives CDR1 SGDLS, CDR2 YYNGEE. The DNA for the CDR3 is TGTGCCAGCAGCGCAGGACAGGGTGGATCCTACGAGCAGTACTTC. This sequence encodes CASSAGQGGSYEQYF.

The chain is built from TRBV5-6 and TRBJ2-3; the match to TRBD2 covers 12 bases. The CDR3 spans 16 residues. The V gene's germline CDR1 is SGHDT and CDR2 YYEEEE. The trim removed 2 bases at V and 3 bases at J, leaving 4 bases unmatched. DNA of the CDR3: TGTGCCAGCAGCTTCTCCGGGACTAGCGGGACAGATACGCAGTATTTT. This sequence encodes CASSFSGTSGTDTQYF.

The chain couples TRBV30 to TRBJ1-2; D remains ambiguous. Germline CDR1 reads GTSNPN; CDR2 reads SVGIG (reference sequence). The length of the CDR3 is 13 residues. Trimming removed 2 bases at V and 0 bases at J, with 7 bases between. The CDR3 region has the DNA TGTGCCTGGAGTCTATGGTCTAACTATGGCTACACCTTC. Residues: CAWSLWSNYGYTF.

This clone was detected a few times. The rearrangement links TRBV19 to TRBJ1-3; the D gene is possibly TRBD1 (6 bases). Trimming took off 9 bases at V and 0 bases at J, with 12 bases between the two ends. The CDR3 has 14 residues. Germline V gene data show CDR1 as LNHDA and CDR2 as SQIVND (reference sequence). The CDR3 DNA is TGTGCCAGCCGTGGACAGAACTCTGGAAACACCATATATTTT. Its translation: CASRGQNSGNTIYF.

The chain combines TRBV23-1 with TRBJ2-5, with a tentative D call TRBD2 (5 bases). TRBV23-1 is an ORF; its function is uncertain. V gave up 7 bases and J gave up 3 bases, with 15 bases separating them. CDR3 length equals 14 residues. CDR3 protein: CASTPGTKKETQYF. The CDR3 bases are TGCGCCAGCACTCCGGGAACCAAAAAAGAGACCCAGTACTTC.

J is TRBJ2-7 and V is TRBV6-5; 8 bases fit TRBD2. The CDR3 loop spans 14 amino acids. V gave up 5 bases and J gave up 7 bases; unmatched junction bases: 10. Germline V gives CDR1 MNHEY, CDR2 SVGAGI. The CDR3 region is CASSPNGREAEQYF. The CDR3 coding sequence is TGTGCCAGCAGTCCAAACGGGCGGGAGGCGGAGCAGTACTTC.

The CDR3 nucleotides read TGTGCCAGAAGCTTGCTAGATTACAATGAGCAGTTCTTC. The encoded protein is CARSLLDYNEQFF. V usage is TRBV5-3 and J usage is TRBJ2-1; D uncertain. TRBV5-3 is filed as an ORF, its function uncertain. Trimming shortened V by 1 base and J by 4 bases, and 6 bases separated the two germline ends. The CDR3 contains 13 residues.

This chain joins TRBV7-9 and TRBJ2-5, with D possibly being TRBD2 (6 bases). Deletions cut 4 bases from V and 6 bases from J, with 12 bases between. CDR3 size: 13 residues. Germline V gene data show CDR1 as SEHNR and CDR2 as FQNEAQ (reference sequence). The CDR3 coding sequence is TGTGCCAGCAGCTACGGACTAATCCAGACCCAGTACTTC. It is translated as CASSYGLIQTQYF.

The V gene is TRBV5-1, the J gene TRBJ2-7; D gene uncertain. The CDR3 sequence is 13 residues long. Per germline, CDR1 SGHRS and CDR2 YFSETQ. Trimming removed 0 bases at V and 4 bases at J, with 8 bases between. The CDR3 sequence: CASSLGLRYEQYF. CDR3 DNA sequence: TGCGCCAGCAGCTTGGGACTGAGGTACGAGCAGTACTTC.

This sequence joins TRBV14 and TRBJ2-5; TRBD2 is a possible D gene (6 bases). Per germline, CDR1 SGHDN and CDR2 FVKESK. The CDR3 totals 15 residues. V was trimmed by 4 bases and J by 5 bases, leaving 17 bases between them. The CDR3 region is CASSRTPREAETQYF. The CDR3 region has the DNA TGTGCCAGCAGCCGAACCCCCAGGGAGGCGGAGACCCAGTACTTC.

The chain links TRBV27 to TRBJ1-4; D possibly corresponds to TRBD1 (5 bases). Trimming took off 6 bases at V and 8 bases at J, with 19 bases between the two ends. The CDR3 totals 15 residues. Germline values: CDR1 MNHEY, CDR2 SMNVEV (reference sequence). DNA of the CDR3: TGTGCCAGCAGCTTCTTGGGGGGTTCGCGAGAAAAACTGTTTTTT. The encoded protein is CASSFLGGSREKLFF.